Following are 13 T cell receptor beta chains from one sample sequenced in a study of T cell responses to AZD1222 COVID-19 vaccine. Produced via immunoSEQ multiplex PCR; TCRdb's table is partial and in-frame only. The table lists about 130,000 clones, 85% to 95% of them singletons. This sample comprised peripheral blood, obtained on day 0 of AZD1222 vaccination. Every receptor here comes from an adult in good health.

The chain employs TRBV28 and TRBJ1-1, with a weak D call TRBD1 (6 bases). Germline V lookup: CDR1 MDHEN, CDR2 SYDVKM. Trimming pared 2 bases from V and 8 bases from J, leaving 9 bases between. This CDR3 region has 12 residues. The DNA of the CDR3 is TGTGCCAGCAGTTTAAGGGGGAGGGAAGCTTTCTTT. Its translation: CASSLRGREAFF.

The chain employs TRBV7-8 and TRBJ1-1; D ambiguous. Germline loops: CDR1 SGHVS, CDR2 FQNEAQ. The CDR3 sequence is 15 residues long. V was shortened by 0 bases and J by 1 base, with 9 bases between the two germline ends. The chain's CDR3 is CASSLAVSRNTEAFF. The DNA of the CDR3 is TGTGCCAGCAGCTTAGCGGTCAGCCGGAACACTGAAGCTTTCTTT.

The V call is TRBV6-5, the J call TRBJ2-3; 9 nucleotides align to TRBD2. CDR3 length: 14 residues. Unmatched junction bases numbered 3, after V lost 5 bases and J lost 3 bases. Germline V CDR1 and CDR2: MNHEY, SVGAGI. The CDR3 DNA sequence: TGTGCCAGCAGTAAGGGACTAGCTACAGATACGCAGTATTTT. Translating gives CASSKGLATDTQYF.

V gene TRBV28 combines with J gene TRBJ2-6, with a weak D call TRBD1 (5 bases). The CDR3 runs 20 residues. V lost 2 bases and J 2 bases, leaving 22 bases between the germline ends. The germline CDR1 and CDR2 sequences are MDHEN and SYDVKM. The CDR3 region has the DNA TGTGCCAGCAGTTTAGGGGCAATGGGGTTTGTTGCAGCTGGGGCCAACGTCCTGACTTTC. Its protein product is CASSLGAMGFVAAGANVLTF.

The chain carries TRBV24-1 and TRBJ2-5, with 8 bases matching TRBD1. CDR1 is KGHDR and CDR2 is SFDVKD in the germline V gene. With V trimmed by 7 bases and J by 5 bases, 17 bases remained unmatched. The CDR3 has 17 amino acids. This CDR3 reads CATSSTSRGLITETQYF. The DNA for the CDR3 is TGTGCCACCAGCTCCACTTCCAGGGGGCTCATCACTGAGACCCAGTACTTC.

The chain recombines TRBV2 with TRBJ2-1; D possibly corresponds to TRBD2 (5 bases). V gave up 4 bases and J gave up 8 bases, with 9 bases separating them. CDR1 and CDR2 from the germline V gene are SNHLY and FYNNEI. This CDR3 contains 12 residues. This CDR3 is CASSGRGYEQFF. The CDR3 DNA follows: TGTGCCAGCAGTGGCCGGGGATATGAGCAGTTCTTC.

The chain combines TRBV11-2 with TRBJ1-1; a possible D gene is TRBD1 (5 bases). The CDR3 covers 18 residues. Trimming shortened V by 1 base and J by 3 bases, and 21 bases separated the two germline ends. Per the germline V gene, CDR1 is SGHAT and CDR2 is FQNNGV. The CDR3 coding sequence is TGTGCCAGCAGCTTAGTGTTTGGGCGCCCGGCGGGACACACTGAAGCTTTCTTT. It encodes CASSLVFGRPAGHTEAFF.

The chain has TRBV5-1 and TRBJ1-1, with TRBD1 as a possible D gene (5 bases). The CDR3 has 15 amino acids. Trimming cost V 0 bases and J 6 bases, with 15 bases left between them. From germline, CDR1 is SGHRS and CDR2 YFSETQ. This CDR3 is CASSLVEAGHAEAFF. CDR3 nucleotides: TGCGCCAGCAGCTTGGTGGAGGCAGGGCACGCTGAAGCTTTCTTT.

The J gene is TRBJ2-5, the V gene TRBV10-2, with TRBD2 identical over 9 bases. Unmatched junction bases numbered 14, after V lost 7 bases and J lost 5 bases. This CDR3 has 16 amino acids. CDR1 and CDR2 (germline): WSHSY, SAAADI. The CDR3 region is CASKRFGGGAVETQYF. The CDR3 DNA follows: TGCGCCAGCAAAAGGTTTGGCGGGGGGGCCGTGGAGACCCAGTACTTC.

This sequence joins TRBV5-1 and TRBJ1-1, with TRBD1 matching over 9 bases. Per the germline V gene, CDR1 is SGHRS and CDR2 is YFSETQ. CDR3 length equals 14 residues. V shed 4 bases and J 2 bases; nucleotides not matched to a gene: 3. Here the CDR3 reads CASSPGQGNTEAFF. Written as DNA, the CDR3 is TGCGCCAGCAGCCCGGGACAGGGAAACACTGAAGCTTTCTTT.

The DNA of the CDR3 is TGTGCCAGCAGTTATATGTCACCCCTCCACTTT. Protein: CASSYMSPLHF. V is TRBV28 and J is TRBJ1-6, with D uncertain. There are 11 residues in the CDR3. With 4 bases removed from V and 10 bases from J, the gap between germline ends came to 5 bases. Germline V CDR1 and CDR2: MDHEN, SYDVKM.

This clone occurred once. V usage is TRBV28 and J usage is TRBJ2-3; D is unclear. With 4 bases removed from V and 0 bases from J, the gap between germline ends came to 14 bases. The CDR3 is 16 amino acids. CDR1 MDHEN and CDR2 SYDVKM come from the germline V gene. DNA for the CDR3: TGTGCCAGCAGTTCACAGATTTTCCGTAGCACAGATACGCAGTATTTT. It is translated as CASSSQIFRSTDTQYF.

This chain joins TRBV6-5 and TRBJ1-5; no reliable D call. CDR1 is MNHEY and CDR2 is SVGAGI in the germline V gene. V was pared by 2 bases and J by 4 bases, with 6 bases between. The CDR3 sequence is 13 residues long. CDR3 in DNA: TGTGCCAGCAGTTACGACACTAATCAGCCCCAGCATTTT. This gives the protein CASSYDTNQPQHF.